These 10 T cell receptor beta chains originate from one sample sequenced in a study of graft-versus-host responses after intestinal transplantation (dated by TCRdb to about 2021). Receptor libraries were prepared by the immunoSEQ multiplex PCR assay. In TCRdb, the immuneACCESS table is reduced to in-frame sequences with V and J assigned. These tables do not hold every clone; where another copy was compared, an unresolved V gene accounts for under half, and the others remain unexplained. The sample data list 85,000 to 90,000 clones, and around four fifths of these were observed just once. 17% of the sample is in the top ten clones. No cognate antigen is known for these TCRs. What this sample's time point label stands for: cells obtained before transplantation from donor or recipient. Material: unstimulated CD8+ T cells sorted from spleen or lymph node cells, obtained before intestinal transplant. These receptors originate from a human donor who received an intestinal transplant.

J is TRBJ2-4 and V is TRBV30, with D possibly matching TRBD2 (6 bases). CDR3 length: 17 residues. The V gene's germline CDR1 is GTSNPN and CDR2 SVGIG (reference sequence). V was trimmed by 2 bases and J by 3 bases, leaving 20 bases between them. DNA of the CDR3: TGTGCCTGGAGTCCGCCACCGCGGCGCGGGGACAAAAACATTCAGTACTTC. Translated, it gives CAWSPPPRRGDKNIQYF.

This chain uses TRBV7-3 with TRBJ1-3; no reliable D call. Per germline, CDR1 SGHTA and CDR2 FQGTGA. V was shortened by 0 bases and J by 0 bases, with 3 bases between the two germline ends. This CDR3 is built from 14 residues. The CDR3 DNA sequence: TGTGCCAGCAGCTTAACTAGCTCTGGAAACACCATATATTTT. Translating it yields CASSLTSSGNTIYF.

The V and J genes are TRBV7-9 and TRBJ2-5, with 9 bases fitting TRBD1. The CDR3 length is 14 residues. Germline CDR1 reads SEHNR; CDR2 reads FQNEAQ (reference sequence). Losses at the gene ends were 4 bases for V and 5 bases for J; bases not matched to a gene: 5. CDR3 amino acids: CASSWDRDGETQYF. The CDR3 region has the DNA TGTGCCAGCAGCTGGGACAGGGATGGGGAGACCCAGTACTTC.

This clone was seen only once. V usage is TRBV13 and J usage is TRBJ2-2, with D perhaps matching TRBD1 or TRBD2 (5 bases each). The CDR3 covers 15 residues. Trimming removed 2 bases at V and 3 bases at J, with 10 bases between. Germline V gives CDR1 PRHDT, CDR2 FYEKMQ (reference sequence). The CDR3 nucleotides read TGTGCCAGCAGCTTACACAGGAGGCACACCGGGGAGCTGTTTTTT. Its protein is CASSLHRRHTGELFF.

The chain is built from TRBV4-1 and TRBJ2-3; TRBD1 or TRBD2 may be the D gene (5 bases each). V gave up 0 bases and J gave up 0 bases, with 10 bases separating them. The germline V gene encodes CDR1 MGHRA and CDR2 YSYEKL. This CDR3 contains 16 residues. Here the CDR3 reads CASSQDLGASTDTQYF. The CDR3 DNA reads TGCGCCAGCAGCCAAGATCTCGGGGCTAGCACAGATACGCAGTATTTT.

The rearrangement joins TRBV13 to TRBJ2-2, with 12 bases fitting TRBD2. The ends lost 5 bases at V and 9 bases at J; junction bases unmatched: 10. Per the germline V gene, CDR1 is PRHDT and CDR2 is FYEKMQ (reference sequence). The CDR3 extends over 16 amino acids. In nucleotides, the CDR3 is TGTGCCAGCAGCCTAGCGGGGGGGTTTACGGACCGGGAGCTGTTTTTT. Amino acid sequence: CASSLAGGFTDRELFF.

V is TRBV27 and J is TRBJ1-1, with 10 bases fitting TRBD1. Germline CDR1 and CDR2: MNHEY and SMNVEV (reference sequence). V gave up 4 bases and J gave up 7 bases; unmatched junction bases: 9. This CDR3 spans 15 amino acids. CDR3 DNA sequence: TGTGCCAGCAGTTCGATTGGACAGGGGGTGGATGAAGCTTTCTTT. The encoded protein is CASSSIGQGVDEAFF.

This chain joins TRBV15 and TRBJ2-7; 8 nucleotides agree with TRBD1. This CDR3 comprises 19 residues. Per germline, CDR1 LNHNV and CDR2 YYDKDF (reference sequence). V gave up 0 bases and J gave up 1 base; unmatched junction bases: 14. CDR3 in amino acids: CATSRDGELFRGPSYEQYF. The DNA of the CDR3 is TGTGCCACCAGCAGAGATGGAGAACTGTTCAGGGGGCCTTCCTACGAGCAGTACTTC.

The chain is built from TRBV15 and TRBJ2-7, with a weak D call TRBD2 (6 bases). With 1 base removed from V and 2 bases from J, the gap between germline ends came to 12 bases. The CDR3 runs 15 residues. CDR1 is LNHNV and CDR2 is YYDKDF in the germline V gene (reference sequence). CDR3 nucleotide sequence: TGTGCCACCAGCAGAGTTCGGGGGTCTGCCTACGAGCAGTACTTC. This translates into CATSRVRGSAYEQYF.

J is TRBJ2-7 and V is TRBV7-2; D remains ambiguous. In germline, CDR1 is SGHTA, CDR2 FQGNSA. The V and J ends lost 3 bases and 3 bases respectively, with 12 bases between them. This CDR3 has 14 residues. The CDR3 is CASSFGLGNYEQYF. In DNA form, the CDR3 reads TGTGCCAGCAGCTTCGGTCTAGGCAACTACGAGCAGTACTTC.